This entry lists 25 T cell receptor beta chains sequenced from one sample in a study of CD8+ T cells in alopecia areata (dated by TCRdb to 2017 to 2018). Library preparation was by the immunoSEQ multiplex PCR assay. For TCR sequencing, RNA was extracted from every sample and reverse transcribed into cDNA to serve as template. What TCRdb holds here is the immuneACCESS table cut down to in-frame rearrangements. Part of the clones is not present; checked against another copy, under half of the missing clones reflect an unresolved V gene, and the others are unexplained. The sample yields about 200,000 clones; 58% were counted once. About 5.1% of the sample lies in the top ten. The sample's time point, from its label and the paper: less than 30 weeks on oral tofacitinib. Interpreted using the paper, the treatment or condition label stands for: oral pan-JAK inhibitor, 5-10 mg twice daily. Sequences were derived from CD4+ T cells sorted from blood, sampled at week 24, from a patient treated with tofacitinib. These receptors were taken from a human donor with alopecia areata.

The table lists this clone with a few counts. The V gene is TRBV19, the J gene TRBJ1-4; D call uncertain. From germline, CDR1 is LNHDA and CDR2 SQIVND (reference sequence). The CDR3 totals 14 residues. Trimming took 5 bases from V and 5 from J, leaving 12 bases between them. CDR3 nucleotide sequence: TGTGCCAGTAGTGCCTACTCTGGAAATGAAAAACTGTTTTTT. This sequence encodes CASSAYSGNEKLFF.

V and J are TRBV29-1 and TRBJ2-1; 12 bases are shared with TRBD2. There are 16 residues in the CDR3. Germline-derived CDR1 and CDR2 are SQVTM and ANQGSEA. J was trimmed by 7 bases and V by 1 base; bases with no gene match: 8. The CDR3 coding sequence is TGCAGCGTTGAAGTGTTACCGGGACTAGCGGGTAATGAGCAGTTCTTC. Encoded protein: CSVEVLPGLAGNEQFF.

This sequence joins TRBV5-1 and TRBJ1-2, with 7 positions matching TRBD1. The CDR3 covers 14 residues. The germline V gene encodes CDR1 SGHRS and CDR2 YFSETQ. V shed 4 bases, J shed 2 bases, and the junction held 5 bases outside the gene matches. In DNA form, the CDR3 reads TGCGCCAGCAGCAGAGGGACAGCAAACTATGGCTACACCTTC. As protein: CASSRGTANYGYTF.

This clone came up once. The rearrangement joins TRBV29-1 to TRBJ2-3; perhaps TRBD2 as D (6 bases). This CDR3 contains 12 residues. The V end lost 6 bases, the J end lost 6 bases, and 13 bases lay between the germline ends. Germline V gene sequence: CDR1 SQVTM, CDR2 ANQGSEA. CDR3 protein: CSVRSAGDTQYF. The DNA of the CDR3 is TGCAGCGTAAGGTCGGCGGGGGATACGCAGTATTTT.

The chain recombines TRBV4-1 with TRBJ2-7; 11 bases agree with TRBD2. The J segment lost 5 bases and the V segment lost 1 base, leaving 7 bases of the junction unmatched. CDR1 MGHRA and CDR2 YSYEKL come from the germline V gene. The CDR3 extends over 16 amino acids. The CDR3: CASSQGTSGSRNEQYF. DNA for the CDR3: TGCGCCAGCAGCCAAGGTACTAGCGGGAGTAGGAACGAGCAGTACTTC.

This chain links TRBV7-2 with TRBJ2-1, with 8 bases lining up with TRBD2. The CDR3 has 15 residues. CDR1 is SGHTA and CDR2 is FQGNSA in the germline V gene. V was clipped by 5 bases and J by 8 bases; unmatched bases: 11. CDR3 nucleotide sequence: TGTGCCAGCAGCGTACCGGGGGGGCCGGGTGATGAGCAGTTCTTC. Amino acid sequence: CASSVPGGPGDEQFF.

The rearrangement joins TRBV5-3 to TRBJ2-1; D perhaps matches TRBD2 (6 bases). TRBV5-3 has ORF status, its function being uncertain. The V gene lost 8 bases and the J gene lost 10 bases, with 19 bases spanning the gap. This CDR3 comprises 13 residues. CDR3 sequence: CASTATSREEQFF. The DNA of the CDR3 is TGTGCCAGCACCGCAACGTCGCGGGAAGAGCAGTTCTTC.

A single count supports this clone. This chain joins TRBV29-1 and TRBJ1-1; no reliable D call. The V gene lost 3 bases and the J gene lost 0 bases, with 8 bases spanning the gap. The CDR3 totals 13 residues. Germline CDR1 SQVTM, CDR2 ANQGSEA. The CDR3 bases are TGCAGCGTTGAGGTAGGAATGAACACTGAAGCTTTCTTT. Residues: CSVEVGMNTEAFF.

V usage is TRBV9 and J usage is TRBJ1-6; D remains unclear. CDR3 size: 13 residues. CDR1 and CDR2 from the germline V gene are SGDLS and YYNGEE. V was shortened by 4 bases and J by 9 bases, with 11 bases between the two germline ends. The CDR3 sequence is CASSLSLGSPLHF. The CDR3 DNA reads TGTGCCAGCAGCCTCTCTTTGGGTTCACCCCTCCACTTT.

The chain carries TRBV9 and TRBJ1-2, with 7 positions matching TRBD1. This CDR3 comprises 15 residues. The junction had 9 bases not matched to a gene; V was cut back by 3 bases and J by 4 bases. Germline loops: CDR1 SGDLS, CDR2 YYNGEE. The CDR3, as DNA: TGTGCCAGCAGCGACCGACAGGGAGTCCTCTATGGCTACACCTTC. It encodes CASSDRQGVLYGYTF.

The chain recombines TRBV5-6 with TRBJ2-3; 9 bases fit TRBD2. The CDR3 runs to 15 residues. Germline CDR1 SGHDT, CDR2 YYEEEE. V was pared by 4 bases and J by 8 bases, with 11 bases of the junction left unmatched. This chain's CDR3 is CASSTGSGSIGTQYF. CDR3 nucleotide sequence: TGTGCCAGCAGCACGGGTAGCGGGAGTATTGGTACGCAGTATTTT.

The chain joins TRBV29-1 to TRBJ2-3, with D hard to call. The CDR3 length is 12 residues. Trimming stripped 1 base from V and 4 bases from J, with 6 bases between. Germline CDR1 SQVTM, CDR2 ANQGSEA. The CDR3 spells CSVEGASDTQYF. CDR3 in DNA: TGCAGCGTTGAAGGCGCCTCAGATACGCAGTATTTT.

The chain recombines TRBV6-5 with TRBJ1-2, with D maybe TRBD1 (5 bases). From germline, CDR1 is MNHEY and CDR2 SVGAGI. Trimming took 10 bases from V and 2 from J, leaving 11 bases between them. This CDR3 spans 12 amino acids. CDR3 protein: CATQSGNYGYTF. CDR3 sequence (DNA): TGTGCCACCCAATCAGGGAACTATGGCTACACCTTC.

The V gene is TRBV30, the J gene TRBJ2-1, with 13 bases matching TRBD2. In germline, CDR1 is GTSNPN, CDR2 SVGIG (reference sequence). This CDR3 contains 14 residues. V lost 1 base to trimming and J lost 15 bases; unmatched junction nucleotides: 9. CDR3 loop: CAWSAPGLAGTAFF. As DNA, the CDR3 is TGTGCCTGGAGTGCACCGGGACTAGCGGGAACCGCGTTCTTC. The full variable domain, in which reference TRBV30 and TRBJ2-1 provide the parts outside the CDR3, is SQTIHQWPATLVQPVGSPLSLECTVEGTSNPNLYWYRQAAGRGLQLLFYSVGIGQISSEVPQNLSASRPQDRQFILSSKKLLLSDSGFYLCAWSAPGLAGTAFFGPGTRLTVL.

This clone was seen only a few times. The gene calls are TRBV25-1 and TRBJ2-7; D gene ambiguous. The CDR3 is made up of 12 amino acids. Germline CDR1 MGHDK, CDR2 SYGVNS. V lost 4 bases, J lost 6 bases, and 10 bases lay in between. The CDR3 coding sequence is TGTGCCAGCAGTGTTATAGGGCGCGAGCAGTACTTC. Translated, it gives CASSVIGREQYF.

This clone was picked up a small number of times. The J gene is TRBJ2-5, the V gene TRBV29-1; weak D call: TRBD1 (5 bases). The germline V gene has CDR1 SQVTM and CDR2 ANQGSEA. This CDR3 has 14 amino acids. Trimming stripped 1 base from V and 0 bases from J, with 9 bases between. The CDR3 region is CSVEGQKYQETQYF. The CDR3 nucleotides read TGCAGCGTTGAAGGACAGAAGTACCAAGAGACCCAGTACTTC.

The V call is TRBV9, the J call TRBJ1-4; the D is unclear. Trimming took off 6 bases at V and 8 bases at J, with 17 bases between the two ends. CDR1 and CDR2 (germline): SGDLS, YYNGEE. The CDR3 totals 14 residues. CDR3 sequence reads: CASNLGRADEKLFF. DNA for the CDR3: TGTGCCAGCAACCTCGGGAGGGCTGACGAAAAACTGTTTTTT.

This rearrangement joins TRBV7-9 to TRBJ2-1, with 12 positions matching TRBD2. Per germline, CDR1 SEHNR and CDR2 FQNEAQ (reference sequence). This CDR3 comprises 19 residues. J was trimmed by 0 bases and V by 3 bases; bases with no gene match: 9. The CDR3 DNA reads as TGTGCCAGCAGCTTGATGCGGCTAGCGGGAGGGAACTCCTACAATGAGCAGTTCTTC. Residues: CASSLMRLAGGNSYNEQFF. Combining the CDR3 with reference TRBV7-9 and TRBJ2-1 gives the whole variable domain DTGVSQNPRHKITKRGQNVTFRCDPISEHNRLYWYRQTLGQGPEFLTYFQNEAQLEKSRLLSDRFSAERPKGSFSTLEIQRTEQGDSAMYLCASSLMRLAGGNSYNEQFFGPGTRLTVL.

CDR3 residues: CASSQSPNSYNEQFF. In DNA form, the CDR3 reads TGCGCCAGCAGCCAATCTCCCAATTCCTACAATGAGCAGTTCTTC. The chain has TRBV4-3 and TRBJ2-1; D is undetermined. The V end lost 2 bases, the J end lost 1 base, and 9 bases lay between the germline ends. This CDR3 is built from 15 residues. Germline CDR1 reads LGHNA; CDR2 reads YSLEER.

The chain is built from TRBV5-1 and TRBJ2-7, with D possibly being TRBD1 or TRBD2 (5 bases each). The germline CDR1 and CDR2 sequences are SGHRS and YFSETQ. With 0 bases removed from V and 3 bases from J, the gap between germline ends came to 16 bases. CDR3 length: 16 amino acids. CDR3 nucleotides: TGCGCCAGCAGCTTGGCCAACGGGGCCCAGCGCTACGAGCAGTACTTC. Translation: CASSLANGAQRYEQYF.

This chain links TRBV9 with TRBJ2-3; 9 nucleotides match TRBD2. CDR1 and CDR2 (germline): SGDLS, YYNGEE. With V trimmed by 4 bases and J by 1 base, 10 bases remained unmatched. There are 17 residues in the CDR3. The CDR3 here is CASSPPGWTSGTDTQYF. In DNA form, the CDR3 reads TGTGCCAGCAGCCCACCCGGTTGGACTAGCGGCACAGATACGCAGTATTTT. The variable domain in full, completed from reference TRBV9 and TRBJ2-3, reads DSGVTQTPKHLITATGQRVTLRCSPRSGDLSVYWYQQSLDQGLQFLIQYYNGEERAKGNILERFSAQQFPDLHSELNLSSLELGDSALYFCASSPPGWTSGTDTQYFGPGTRLTVL.

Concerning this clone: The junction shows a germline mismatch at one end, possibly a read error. The CDR3 reads CAGRDRGNEQFF. DNA for the CDR3: TGTGCCGGGAGGGACAGGGGCAATGAGCAGTTCTTC. This chain connects TRBV30 to TRBJ2-1; 10 bases fit TRBD1. This CDR3 region has 12 residues. Germline V gene lookup returns CDR1 GTSNPN and CDR2 SVGIG (reference sequence).

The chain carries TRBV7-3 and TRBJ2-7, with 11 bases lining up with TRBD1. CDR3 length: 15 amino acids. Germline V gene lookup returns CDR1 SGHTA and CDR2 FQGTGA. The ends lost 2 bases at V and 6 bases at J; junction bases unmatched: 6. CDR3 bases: TGTGCCAGCAGCTTATCCGGGACAGGGGGTGCCGAGCAGTACTTC. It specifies CASSLSGTGGAEQYF.

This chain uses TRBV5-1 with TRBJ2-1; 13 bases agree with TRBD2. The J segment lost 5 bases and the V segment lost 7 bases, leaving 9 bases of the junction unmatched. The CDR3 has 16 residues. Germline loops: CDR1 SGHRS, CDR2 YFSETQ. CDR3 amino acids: CASGRLAGGNNNEQFF. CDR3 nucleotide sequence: TGCGCCAGCGGGAGACTAGCGGGAGGCAATAACAATGAGCAGTTCTTC.

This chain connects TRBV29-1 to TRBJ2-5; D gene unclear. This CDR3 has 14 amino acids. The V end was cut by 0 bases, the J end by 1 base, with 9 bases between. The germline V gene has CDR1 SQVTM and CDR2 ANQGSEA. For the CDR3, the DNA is TGCAGCGTTGAAGACCGCCGCCCCCAAGAGACCCAGTACTTC. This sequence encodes CSVEDRRPQETQYF.